The next 19 T cell receptor beta chains were all read from a single sample in a study of blood T cell repertoires in COVID-19. Data came from immunoSEQ multiplex PCR; TCRdb stores just in-frame clones and leaves some out. The sample gives 150,000 to 200,000 clones, roughly 79% of which show up once; roughly 17% is in the top ten. The specimen sequenced was peripheral blood. The origin of the receptors is a man in his 60s with active or convalescent COVID-19.

The V and J genes are TRBV9 and TRBJ1-1; D is possibly TRBD1 (5 bases). The CDR3 consists of 15 residues. V lost 5 bases to trimming and J lost 1 base, with 15 bases between them. CDR1 and CDR2 from the germline V gene are SGDLS and YYNGEE. CDR3 nucleotide sequence: TGTGCCAGCAGTGATAGGACACAGCCGAACACTGAAGCTTTCTTT. Translating gives CASSDRTQPNTEAFF.

The V and J genes are TRBV29-1 and TRBJ2-7; D may be TRBD1 (7 bases). This CDR3 spans 15 amino acids. V dropped 2 bases and J dropped 3 bases, with 17 bases sitting between them. Germline V gene sequence: CDR1 SQVTM, CDR2 ANQGSEA. CDR3 sequence (DNA): TGCAGCGTTGAACCCCTGGGGGGACAGCGCTACGAGCAGTACTTC. It yields the protein CSVEPLGGQRYEQYF.

The rearrangement links TRBV4-2 to TRBJ2-1; D ambiguous. V was pared by 0 bases and J by 6 bases, with 12 bases between. Per germline, CDR1 LGHNA and CDR2 YNFKEQ. This CDR3 spans 15 amino acids. This CDR3 reads CASSQDPSSGNEQFF. The CDR3 DNA is TGTGCCAGCAGCCAAGATCCGAGTAGTGGCAATGAGCAGTTCTTC.

J is TRBJ2-7 and V is TRBV3-1 (or the pseudogene TRBV3-2); D possibly corresponds to TRBD2 (5 bases). Deletions cut 3 bases from V and 3 bases from J, with 12 bases between. This CDR3 is 14 amino acids long. The germline V gene encodes CDR1 LGHDT and CDR2 YNNKEL (reference sequence). The CDR3 nucleotides are TGTGCCAGCAGCCAGATCCCCGGGGTCTACGAGCAGTACTTC. This encodes CASSQIPGVYEQYF.

The chain couples TRBV5-4 to TRBJ1-2, with 7 bases fitting TRBD1. This CDR3 spans 14 amino acids. The junction had 5 bases not matched to a gene; V was cut back by 4 bases and J by 2 bases. In germline, CDR1 is SGHNT, CDR2 YYREEE (reference sequence). DNA of the CDR3: TGTGCCAGCAGCCCCGGGACAGACAACTATGGCTACACCTTC. This gives the protein CASSPGTDNYGYTF.

The chain is built from TRBV27 and TRBJ2-3; 9 bases align to TRBD2. The CDR3 extends over 16 amino acids. The germline V gene encodes CDR1 MNHEY and CDR2 SMNVEV (reference sequence). The V gene end was trimmed by 6 bases and the J gene end by 0 bases; junction bases not matched to a gene: 7. The CDR3 spells CASRRGTSPSTDTQYF. The CDR3 DNA is TGTGCCAGCAGACGCGGGACTAGCCCCAGCACAGATACGCAGTATTTT.

V gene TRBV5-1 combines with J gene TRBJ2-7; 13 positions match TRBD2. The CDR3 is 14 residues long. The germline V gene encodes CDR1 SGHRS and CDR2 YFSETQ. Unmatched junction bases numbered 2, after V lost 4 bases and J lost 4 bases. The CDR3: CASSLTSGGYEQYF. CDR3 sequence (DNA): TGCGCCAGCAGCCTGACTAGCGGGGGGTACGAGCAGTACTTC.

The rearrangement uses TRBV27 and TRBJ2-5; D uncertain. The germline gives CDR1 MNHEY, CDR2 SMNVEV (reference sequence). V lost 6 bases to trimming and J lost 1 base, with 9 bases between them. This CDR3 spans 13 amino acids. The CDR3 region has the DNA TGTGCCAGCAGGGGTAGCAGCCAAGAGACCCAGTACTTC. Encoded protein: CASRGSSQETQYF.

This clone was picked up a small number of times. The CDR3 nucleotides are TGTGCCAGCAGATCGGGACTAGCGGGAGGAAGGAGAAATGAGCAGTTCTTC. The encoded protein is CASRSGLAGGRRNEQFF. The chain recombines TRBV7-2 with TRBJ2-1; 15 nucleotides align to TRBD2. The CDR3 is 17 residues long. Germline V lookup: CDR1 SGHTA, CDR2 FQGNSA. J lost 7 bases, V lost 6 bases, and 10 bases had no gene match.

This clone was seen once. V and J are TRBV7-6 and TRBJ2-3; no reliable D call. Germline V lookup: CDR1 SGHVS, CDR2 FNYEAQ. The V gene lost 3 bases and the J gene lost 4 bases, with 11 bases spanning the gap. This CDR3 has 14 residues. The CDR3 is CASSFVRQADTQYF. CDR3 bases: TGTGCCAGCAGCTTTGTTAGGCAGGCAGATACGCAGTATTTT.

J is TRBJ2-7 and V is TRBV7-2; 7 nucleotides match TRBD2. J lost 5 bases, V lost 4 bases, and 5 bases had no gene match. Germline CDR1 and CDR2: SGHTA and FQGNSA. CDR3 length: 13 residues. The CDR3 region is CASSSQAGNEQYF. In DNA form, the CDR3 reads TGTGCCAGCAGCTCCCAAGCGGGGAACGAGCAGTACTTC.

The chain is built from TRBV5-5 and TRBJ2-1; tentatively, D is TRBD2 (6 bases). Germline V gives CDR1 SGHKS, CDR2 YYEKEE (reference sequence). Trimming pared 4 bases from V and 6 bases from J, leaving 14 bases between. This CDR3 has 14 amino acids. The CDR3 reads CASSANFGGNEQFF. In DNA form, the CDR3 reads TGTGCCAGCAGCGCTAACTTCGGGGGCAATGAGCAGTTCTTC.

CDR3 DNA: TGTGCCAGCAGCCTCCGGGACAGTTGGCGCGAGCAGTACTTC. This encodes CASSLRDSWREQYF. This chain uses TRBV5-6 with TRBJ2-7; 7 nucleotides align to TRBD1. The CDR3 is 14 residues long. With 4 bases clipped from V and 6 bases from J, the junction kept 10 bases outside the gene matches. CDR1 and CDR2 (germline): SGHDT, YYEEEE.

The rearrangement joins TRBV3-1 (or the pseudogene TRBV3-2) to TRBJ2-7; D possibly corresponds to TRBD1 (6 bases). Trimming removed 6 bases at V and 0 bases at J, with 15 bases between. The CDR3 totals 15 residues. Germline CDR1 is LGHDT and CDR2 is YNNKEL (reference sequence). The CDR3 reads CASSPGTRSSYEQYF. Here the CDR3 DNA reads TGTGCCAGCAGTCCCGGGACAAGGAGCTCCTACGAGCAGTACTTC.

This clone was recorded only once. The V gene is TRBV28, the J gene TRBJ1-5, with a tentative D call TRBD1 (6 bases). V was shortened by 6 bases and J by 11 bases, with 14 bases between the two germline ends. This CDR3 contains 12 residues. Germline assignment: CDR1 MDHEN and CDR2 SYDVKM. CDR3 sequence (DNA): TGTGCCAGCAGCCTAACAGGGCAGGCCCAGCATTTT. Its protein product is CASSLTGQAQHF.

The chain couples TRBV3-1 (or the pseudogene TRBV3-2) to TRBJ2-3; 9 bases are shared with TRBD2. V lost 4 bases and J lost 3; bases outside the gene matches: 11. There are 17 residues in the CDR3. Germline CDR1 is LGHDT and CDR2 is YNNKEL (reference sequence). CDR3: CASSPRSIAGETDTQYF. CDR3 bases: TGTGCCAGCAGCCCTCGATCAATAGCGGGAGAGACAGATACGCAGTATTTT.

The J gene is TRBJ2-6, the V gene TRBV5-4; D not resolved. Trimming took off 4 bases at V and 1 base at J, with 9 bases between the two ends. The CDR3 extends over 15 amino acids. CDR1 and CDR2 from the germline V gene are SGHNT and YYREEE (reference sequence). CDR3 bases: TGTGCCAGCAGCCCAGACGGGTCTGGGGCCAACGTCCTGACTTTC. Protein: CASSPDGSGANVLTF.

This clone was recorded once. The chain recombines TRBV11-2 with TRBJ2-3, with D unresolved. V was trimmed by 2 bases and J by 3 bases, leaving 9 bases between them. This CDR3 contains 14 residues. Germline CDR1 is SGHAT and CDR2 is FQNNGV. The DNA for the CDR3 is TGTGCCAGCAGCTTATACGGCGGTACAGATACGCAGTATTTT. Residues: CASSLYGGTDTQYF. Full variable domain (missing parts from reference TRBV11-2 and TRBJ2-3): EAGVAQSPRYKIIEKRQSVAFWCNPISGHATLYWYQQILGQGPKLLIQFQNNGVVDDSQLPKDRFSAERLKGVDSTLKIQPAKLEDSAVYLCASSLYGGTDTQYFGPGTRLTVL.

The chain recombines TRBV9 with TRBJ1-4; possibly TRBD1 for D (5 bases). CDR3 size: 15 residues. Germline V gives CDR1 SGDLS, CDR2 YYNGEE. Deletions cut 2 bases from V and 0 bases from J, with 8 bases between. CDR3 in amino acids: CASSVGHSTNEKLFF. In nucleotides, the CDR3 is TGTGCCAGCAGCGTGGGGCACTCAACTAATGAAAAACTGTTTTTT.